The 18 T cell receptor beta chains in this list originate from one sample, sequenced in a study of OX40 agonist ivuxolimab in advanced cancers. The method was immunoSEQ multiplex PCR; TCRdb's version includes in-frame clones alone and lacks a portion of them. The profile shows around 54,000 clones, roughly 90% of them singletons. This material consisted of CD4+ or CD8+ T cells sorted from blood, taken in a trial of the OX40 agonist ivuxolimab. Source of these receptors: an adult with an advanced solid tumor such as melanoma, head and neck, liver or kidney cancer.

The chain couples TRBV19 to TRBJ2-2; 9 nucleotides agree with TRBD2. The ends lost 5 bases at V and 6 bases at J; junction bases unmatched: 16. The CDR3 runs 18 residues. Germline values: CDR1 LNHDA, CDR2 SQIVND (reference sequence). The CDR3 loop is CASSLALDSGRFAGELFF. Here the CDR3 DNA reads TGTGCCAGTAGTTTGGCGCTAGATAGCGGGAGATTTGCCGGGGAGCTGTTTTTT.

The DNA for the CDR3 is TGTGCCACCAGCAGTTTAAGAGACTACTCCTTTTTTAATGAGCAGTTCTTC. This sequence encodes CATSSLRDYSFFNEQFF. This chain joins TRBV15 and TRBJ2-1, with TRBD2 as a possible D gene (5 bases). V was shortened by 3 bases and J by 7 bases, with 22 bases between the two germline ends. CDR1 is LNHNV, CDR2 YYDKDF, per germline (reference sequence). This CDR3 spans 17 amino acids.

The gene calls are TRBV19 and TRBJ2-2; 8 bases match TRBD2. The V gene end was trimmed by 5 bases and the J gene end by 0 bases; junction bases not matched to a gene: 5. The V gene's germline CDR1 is LNHDA and CDR2 SQIVND (reference sequence). CDR3 size: 16 residues. CDR3 bases: TGTGCCAGTAGTCTTTCGGGGGGGACGAACACCGGGGAGCTGTTTTTT. Translating gives CASSLSGGTNTGELFF.

This rearrangement joins TRBV5-6 to TRBJ1-4; 8 nucleotides line up with TRBD1. CDR3 length equals 17 residues. Trimming at V came to 1 base and at J to 5 bases, leaving 10 bases not matched to a gene. CDR1 is SGHDT and CDR2 is YYEEEE in the germline V gene. The CDR3 DNA sequence: TGTGCCAGCAGCTTGTCCGGGACAGGAGGGGTAAATGAAAAACTGTTTTTT. It codes for CASSLSGTGGVNEKLFF.

Points on this clone: The sample contains more than one DNA sequence encoding this CDR3. This sequence joins TRBV9 and TRBJ2-3; D is ambiguous. Trimming pared 3 bases from V and 4 bases from J, leaving 3 bases between. The CDR3 is 11 amino acids. Germline CDR1 and CDR2: SGDLS and YYNGEE. This CDR3 reads CASSASDTQYF. CDR3 bases: TGTGCCAGCAGCGCGTCAGATACGCAGTATTTT.

The rearrangement joins TRBV19 to TRBJ2-7, with TRBD2 matching 14 bases. The junction had 2 bases not matched to a gene; V was cut back by 1 base and J by 6 bases. Per germline, CDR1 LNHDA and CDR2 SQIVND (reference sequence). The CDR3 contains 15 residues. CDR3 DNA: TGTGCCAGTAGTATAGGGACTAGCGGGAGGCTCGAGCAGTACTTC. It translates to CASSIGTSGRLEQYF.

This clone occurred a few times. This chain joins TRBV18 and TRBJ1-1; D call uncertain. This CDR3 contains 12 residues. Germline values: CDR1 KGHSH, CDR2 LQKENI. Trimming removed 0 bases from V and 5 bases from J, with 4 bases in between. The CDR3 DNA reads as TGTGCCAGCTCACCACCGGGTACTGAAGCTTTCTTT. Amino acids: CASSPPGTEAFF.

The chain carries TRBV27 and TRBJ2-3; D not certain. V shed 4 bases and J shed 4 bases, with 24 bases lying between them. Germline V gene lookup returns CDR1 MNHEY and CDR2 SMNVEV (reference sequence). This CDR3 has 18 residues. The CDR3 DNA follows: TGTGCCAGCAGTTCCATAAATAATCCTCGACACCCGGCAGATACGCAGTATTTT. Its translation: CASSSINNPRHPADTQYF.

V usage is TRBV12-5 and J usage is TRBJ2-1; 8 positions agree with TRBD1. Germline V gene lookup returns CDR1 LGHNT and CDR2 FRNRAP. The V segment lost 2 bases and the J segment 6 bases; nucleotides outside the gene matches: 0. The CDR3 sequence is 13 residues long. CDR3 amino acids: CASGLQGANEQFF. DNA of the CDR3: TGTGCTAGTGGTTTGCAGGGGGCCAATGAGCAGTTCTTC.

The rearrangement joins TRBV4-3 to TRBJ2-1, with D possibly TRBD1 on 6 matching bases. V gave up 5 bases and J gave up 0 bases, with 11 bases separating them. CDR1 is LGHNA and CDR2 is YSLEER in the germline V gene. This CDR3 has 15 residues. The CDR3 spells CASSFRDNSYNEQFF. CDR3 DNA sequence: TGCGCCAGCAGCTTCCGGGACAACTCCTACAATGAGCAGTTCTTC.

This clone was seen just once. The gene calls are TRBV4-1 and TRBJ1-2; D may be TRBD1 (5 bases). Trimming stripped 0 bases from V and 4 bases from J, with 12 bases between. CDR1 MGHRA and CDR2 YSYEKL come from the germline V gene. The CDR3 is 15 amino acids. Here the CDR3 DNA reads TGCGCCAGCAGCCAAGAAGGTCGACAGTTCTATGGCTACACCTTC. As protein: CASSQEGRQFYGYTF.

The table lists this clone with a count of one. The chain employs TRBV7-9 and TRBJ2-6; TRBD1 is a possible D gene (5 bases). Trimming took off 5 bases at V and 0 bases at J, with 14 bases between the two ends. CDR3 length equals 17 residues. Germline loops: CDR1 SEHNR, CDR2 FQNEAQ (reference sequence). The CDR3 protein is CASSPPDSVSGANVLTF. In nucleotides, the CDR3 is TGTGCCAGCAGCCCCCCCGACAGCGTCTCTGGGGCCAACGTCCTGACTTTC.

The V gene is TRBV7-6, the J gene TRBJ2-7, with 9 bases that match TRBD1. Trimming cost V 5 bases and J 7 bases; bases outside gene matches: 9. CDR3 length: 14 amino acids. CDR1 SGHVS and CDR2 FNYEAQ come from the germline V gene. In DNA form, the CDR3 reads TGTGCCAGCAGCGTGGGACAGGGAGTAGAGGAGCAGTACTTC. Translated: CASSVGQGVEEQYF.

V is TRBV5-8 and J is TRBJ1-5, with D perhaps matching TRBD1 (6 bases). Trimming shortened V by 0 bases and J by 3 bases, and 13 bases separated the two germline ends. The CDR3 loop spans 16 amino acids. The germline V gene encodes CDR1 SGHTS and CDR2 YDEGEE. DNA of the CDR3: TGTGCCAGCAGCTTGGAAGGGGGGCTAGACAATCAGCCCCAGCATTTT. Translated, it gives CASSLEGGLDNQPQHF.

V is TRBV4-1 and J is TRBJ1-5; D not certain. Germline loops: CDR1 MGHRA, CDR2 YSYEKL. Trimming removed 0 bases from V and 0 bases from J, with 9 bases in between. CDR3 length: 16 amino acids. CDR3 protein: CASSQDSVNSNQPQHF. The CDR3 nucleotides read TGCGCCAGCAGCCAAGATTCGGTAAATAGCAATCAGCCCCAGCATTTT.

This clone was seen only once. This rearrangement joins TRBV13 to TRBJ2-1; TRBD2 matches at 7 bases. From germline, CDR1 is PRHDT and CDR2 FYEKMQ (reference sequence). The CDR3 loop spans 16 amino acids. J gave up 3 bases and V 4 bases, and 9 bases lay outside the gene matches. The CDR3 sequence: CASSSLGGGFYNEQFF. CDR3 bases: TGTGCCAGCAGCTCCCTGGGCGGGGGTTTCTACAATGAGCAGTTCTTC.

The chain has TRBV5-4 and TRBJ2-3; D ambiguous. The CDR3 totals 15 residues. The germline V gene has CDR1 SGHNT and CDR2 YYREEE (reference sequence). Trimming pared 2 bases from V and 2 bases from J, leaving 12 bases between. The CDR3 DNA is TGTGCCAGCAGCTTTGTCGGGTCTTCCACAGATACGCAGTATTTT. It specifies CASSFVGSSTDTQYF.

J is TRBJ1-2 and V is TRBV6-1; tentative D call: TRBD1 (6 bases). The CDR3 length is 15 residues. Trimming shortened V by 1 base and J by 1 base, and 10 bases separated the two germline ends. Germline V lookup: CDR1 MNHNS, CDR2 SASEGT. The CDR3 spells CASSEVTGINYGYTF. DNA of the CDR3: TGTGCCAGCAGTGAAGTCACAGGGATTAACTATGGCTACACCTTC.